One sample yielded the 4 T cell receptor beta chains listed below, sequenced in a study of control samples from healthy donors and cancer patients. Method: immunoSEQ multiplex PCR; TCRdb's copy keeps in-frame clones and lacks some. The sample holds about 180,000 clones, 90% seen once. Material: blood. The receptor set was obtained from a woman aged 45 to 65 in good health.

This chain joins TRBV11-3 and TRBJ1-3; the D is unclear. The CDR3 runs 12 residues. Germline V gene data show CDR1 as SGHNT and CDR2 as YENEEA. Trimming cost V 5 bases and J 9 bases, with 11 bases left between them. For the CDR3, the DNA is TGTGCCAGCAGCGCCCCTGGATCCACCATATATTTT. Protein product: CASSAPGSTIYF.

V gene TRBV30 combines with J gene TRBJ1-2; 7 nucleotides agree with TRBD1. V lost 4 bases to trimming and J lost 13 bases; unmatched junction nucleotides: 18. The CDR3 totals 14 residues. Per germline, CDR1 GTSNPN and CDR2 SVGIG (reference sequence). CDR3 in DNA: TGTGCCTGGACCCCCCCCGGGACAGATCGTGTCTCCACCTTC. Protein: CAWTPPGTDRVSTF.

The chain carries TRBV4-1 and TRBJ2-7; unclear D gene. Between the trimmed V and J ends, which lost 0 bases and 5 bases, there was a span of 8 bases. The CDR3 consists of 13 residues. Germline V lookup: CDR1 MGHRA, CDR2 YSYEKL. CDR3 DNA sequence: TGCGCCAGCAGCCAAGATCCGAGGAACGAGCAGTACTTC. It specifies CASSQDPRNEQYF.

The chain combines TRBV4-3 with TRBJ2-2; no clear D. CDR1 and CDR2 from the germline V gene are LGHNA and YSLEER. The ends were cut back, 1 base at V and 0 bases at J, with 15 bases in the middle. There are 18 residues in the CDR3. The DNA for the CDR3 is TGCGCCAGCAGCCAAGGCCCACCGGGCCCCGCGAACACCGGGGAGCTGTTTTTT. It yields the protein CASSQGPPGPANTGELFF.